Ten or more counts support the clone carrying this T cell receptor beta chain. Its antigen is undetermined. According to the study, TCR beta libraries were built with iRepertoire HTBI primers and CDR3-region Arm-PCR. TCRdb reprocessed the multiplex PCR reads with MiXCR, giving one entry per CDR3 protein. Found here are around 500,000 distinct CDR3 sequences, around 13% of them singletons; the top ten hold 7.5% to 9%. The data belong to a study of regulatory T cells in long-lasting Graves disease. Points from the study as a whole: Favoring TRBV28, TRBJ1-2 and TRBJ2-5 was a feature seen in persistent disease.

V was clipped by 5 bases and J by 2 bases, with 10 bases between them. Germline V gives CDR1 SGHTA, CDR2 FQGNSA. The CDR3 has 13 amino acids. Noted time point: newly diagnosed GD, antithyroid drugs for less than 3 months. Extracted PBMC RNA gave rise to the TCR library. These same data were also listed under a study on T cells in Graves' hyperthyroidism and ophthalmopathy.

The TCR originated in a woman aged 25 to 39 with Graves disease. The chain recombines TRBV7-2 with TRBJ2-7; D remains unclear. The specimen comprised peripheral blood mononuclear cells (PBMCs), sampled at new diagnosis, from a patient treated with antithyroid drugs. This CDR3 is CASSPTPPYEQYF. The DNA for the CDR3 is TGTGCCAGCAGCCCCACCCCGCCCTACGAGCAGTACTTC.